These 27 T cell receptor beta chains share one sample of origin, sequenced in a study of T cells after yellow fever vaccination. TCRdb re-analysed the 5' RACE reads in MiXCR, keeping a single row per CDR3 protein. The sample includes some 350,000 distinct CDR3 sequences, about 4% of them seen just once. The specimen was PBMCs, collected 5 days after the yellow fever booster vaccination. These receptors were taken from a young man who received the YFV17D yellow fever vaccine.

This clonotype was counted many times. V gene TRBV7-8 combines with J gene TRBJ2-7; 8 nucleotides match TRBD2. The V segment lost 1 base and the J segment 2 bases; nucleotides outside the gene matches: 10. CDR1 is SGHVS, CDR2 FQNEAQ, per germline. This CDR3 is built from 17 residues. This CDR3 reads CASSLDWAGGLPYEQYV. CDR3 DNA: TGTGCCAGCAGCTTAGATTGGGCGGGGGGTCTCCCCTACGAGCAGTACGTC.

This clonotype has ten or more counts. The gene calls are TRBV20-1 and TRBJ2-5, with no clear D. Germline values: CDR1 DFQATT, CDR2 SNEGSKA (reference sequence). CDR3 size: 10 residues. V gave up 6 bases and J gave up 4 bases, with 6 bases separating them. The CDR3 is CSAYSETQYF. As DNA, the CDR3 is TGCAGTGCCTACTCAGAGACCCAGTACTTC.

This clonotype appeared a few times. The gene calls are TRBV20-1 and TRBJ1-1; 8 nucleotides agree with TRBD1. Germline V gene data show CDR1 as DFQATT and CDR2 as SNEGSKA (reference sequence). The junction had 4 bases not matched to a gene; V was cut back by 6 bases and J by 4 bases. The CDR3 is 12 residues long. CDR3 amino acids: CSARTGGTEAFF. Written as DNA, the CDR3 is TGCAGTGCCCGAACAGGGGGCACTGAAGCTTTCTTT.

This clonotype was counted ten times or more. The rearrangement links TRBV20-1 to TRBJ2-6; no definite D call. Germline loops: CDR1 DFQATT, CDR2 SNEGSKA (reference sequence). V was shortened by 5 bases and J by 0 bases, with 8 bases between the two germline ends. The CDR3 loop spans 14 amino acids. CDR3 in amino acids: CSAPMSSGANVLTF. The CDR3 nucleotides read TGCAGTGCTCCAATGAGCTCTGGGGCCAACGTCCTGACTTTC.

The chain couples TRBV7-2 to TRBJ2-3; D is perhaps TRBD1 (5 bases). The CDR3 spans 15 residues. The ends were cut back, 5 bases at V and 2 bases at J, with 14 bases in the middle. Germline V lookup: CDR1 SGHTA, CDR2 FQGNSA. Here the CDR3 DNA reads TGTGCCAGCAGCGCCAGACAGCCGTACACAGATACGCAGTATTTT. It is translated as CASSARQPYTDTQYF.

This clonotype was observed a few times. The chain joins TRBV27 to TRBJ2-3; 9 positions agree with TRBD2. The CDR3 extends over 15 amino acids. The germline gives CDR1 MNHEY, CDR2 SMNVEV (reference sequence). After removal of 3 bases from V and 2 bases from J, the junction contained 3 bases not matched to a gene. The CDR3 is CASSFAGGNTDTQYF. DNA for the CDR3: TGTGCCAGCAGTTTTGCGGGGGGGAACACAGATACGCAGTATTTT.

This clonotype was seen a handful of times. The rearrangement joins TRBV15 to TRBJ1-3; D gene unclear. CDR3 size: 16 residues. The V end lost 0 bases, the J end lost 2 bases, and 11 bases lay between the germline ends. CDR1 and CDR2 from the germline V gene are LNHNV and YYDKDF (reference sequence). This CDR3 is CATSRDLPATGNTIYF. The CDR3 region has the DNA TGTGCCACCAGCAGAGATCTTCCTGCTACTGGAAACACCATATATTTT.

This clonotype was seen repeatedly, ten times or more. The genes are TRBV20-1 and TRBJ1-5, with D perhaps matching TRBD1 (5 bases). V dropped 0 bases and J dropped 2 bases, with 8 bases sitting between them. This CDR3 has 14 residues. CDR1 is DFQATT, CDR2 SNEGSKA, per germline (reference sequence). The CDR3 coding sequence is TGCAGTGCTAGAGATCTCAGGGGCAATCAGCCCCAGCATTTT. It translates to CSARDLRGNQPQHF.

In this sample, this clonotype turned up many times. J is TRBJ2-5 and V is TRBV25-1; maybe TRBD2 (7 bases). Looked up from germline, CDR1 is MGHDK and CDR2 is SYGVNS. The CDR3 extends over 13 amino acids. V was trimmed by 7 bases and J by 5 bases, leaving 14 bases between them. The CDR3, as DNA: TGTGCCAGCAAGGAGGGGGGGCGGGAGACCCAGTACTTC. Residues: CASKEGGRETQYF.

The chain employs TRBV4-3 and TRBJ2-1; D ambiguous. This CDR3 comprises 12 residues. The germline V and J ends were trimmed by 0 bases and 4 bases, with 1 base remaining between them. Germline CDR1 reads LGHNA; CDR2 reads YSLEER. As DNA, the CDR3 is TGCGCCAGCAGCCAAGAATACAATGAGCAGTTCTTC. This translates into CASSQEYNEQFF.

The J gene is TRBJ1-4, the V gene TRBV27; D is perhaps TRBD1 (6 bases). V lost 3 bases to trimming and J lost 10 bases, with 12 bases between them. Looked up from germline, CDR1 is MNHEY and CDR2 is SMNVEV (reference sequence). The CDR3 extends over 13 amino acids. As DNA, the CDR3 is TGTGCCAGCAGTTTTCTGGACAGCCCAAAACTGTTTTTT. Translation: CASSFLDSPKLFF.

V and J are TRBV6-5 and TRBJ1-2; the D gene is possibly TRBD1 (5 bases). This CDR3 has 15 amino acids. CDR1 and CDR2 (germline): MNHEY, SVGAGI. V lost 4 bases and J 11 bases, leaving 23 bases between the germline ends. The CDR3, as DNA: TGTGCCAGCAGTTCCTTTAGGGACGGGTTTGCGTATTACACCTTC. This gives the protein CASSSFRDGFAYYTF.

The chain combines TRBV5-4 with TRBJ1-2; 9 bases line up with TRBD1. The CDR3 consists of 15 residues. J lost 2 bases, V lost 2 bases, and 4 bases had no gene match. Germline values: CDR1 SGHNT, CDR2 YYREEE (reference sequence). The CDR3 protein is CASSLTTGGNYGYTF. As DNA, the CDR3 is TGTGCCAGCAGCTTAACCACAGGGGGCAACTATGGCTACACCTTC. Complete variable domain (other parts from reference TRBV5-4 and TRBJ1-2): ETGVTQSPTHLIKTRGQQVTLRCSSQSGHNTVSWYQQALGQGPQFIFQYYREEENGRGNFPPRFSGLQFPNYSSELNVNALELDDSALYLCASSLTTGGNYGYTFGSGTRLTVV.

This chain's CDR3 is CASSSSGGARNEQFF. In nucleotides, the CDR3 is TGTGCCAGCAGTTCTAGCGGGGGGGCCAGGAATGAGCAGTTCTTC. This chain uses TRBV9 with TRBJ2-1, with 12 positions matching TRBD2. Trimming removed 5 bases from V and 7 bases from J; junction bases left unmatched: 7. Germline loops: CDR1 SGDLS, CDR2 YYNGEE. CDR3 length: 15 residues.

This CDR3 is CASSPSAAMNTEAFF. CDR3 in DNA: TGCGCCAGCAGCCCGTCGGCAGCAATGAACACTGAAGCTTTCTTT. The rearrangement links TRBV5-1 to TRBJ1-1, with D uncertain. The CDR3 is made up of 15 amino acids. Trimming pared 4 bases from V and 0 bases from J, leaving 13 bases between. Germline V CDR1 and CDR2: SGHRS, YFSETQ. Filled out from reference TRBV5-1 and TRBJ1-1, the complete variable domain reads KAGVTQTPRYLIKTRGQQVTLSCSPISGHRSVSWYQQTPGQGLQFLFEYFSETQRNKGNFPGRFSGRQFSNSRSEMNVSTLELGDSALYLCASSPSAAMNTEAFFGQGTRLTVV.

The rearrangement uses TRBV6-5 and TRBJ2-3; possibly TRBD1 for D (6 bases). CDR1 MNHEY and CDR2 SVGAGI come from the germline V gene. The germline V and J ends were trimmed by 6 bases and 3 bases, with 19 bases remaining between them. CDR3 length equals 16 residues. CDR3 DNA: TGTGCCAGCAGCAGGGCTAGTCAACAGGGTACAGATACGCAGTATTTT. Its protein is CASSRASQQGTDTQYF.

In this sample, this clonotype turned up many times. This rearrangement joins TRBV6-2 or TRBV6-3 to TRBJ1-5; D is uncertain. Looked up from germline, CDR1 is MNHEY and CDR2 is SVGEGT. V was trimmed by 5 bases and J by 3 bases, leaving 11 bases between them. The CDR3 runs to 14 residues. The CDR3 here is CASSPGRFNQPQHF. In nucleotides, the CDR3 is TGTGCCAGCAGTCCTGGACGGTTCAATCAGCCCCAGCATTTT.

J is TRBJ1-2 and V is TRBV5-6; 11 nucleotides agree with TRBD1. Germline loops: CDR1 SGHDT, CDR2 YYEEEE. This CDR3 is built from 16 residues. V shed 5 bases and J 2 bases; nucleotides not matched to a gene: 8. CDR3 coding DNA: TGTGCCAGCAGATTGACGGGGACAGGGGGGAACTATGGCTACACCTTC. Protein product: CASRLTGTGGNYGYTF.

This clonotype appeared a few times. The chain carries TRBV20-1 and TRBJ2-1; 9 nucleotides align to TRBD2. The V segment lost 5 bases and the J segment 5 bases; nucleotides outside the gene matches: 7. The V gene's germline CDR1 is DFQATT and CDR2 SNEGSKA (reference sequence). The CDR3 sequence is 14 residues long. CDR3 loop: CSADPGLAHNEQFF. In nucleotides, the CDR3 is TGCAGTGCTGACCCGGGACTAGCCCACAATGAGCAGTTCTTC.

This clonotype showed up just a few times. The rearrangement links TRBV7-3 to TRBJ1-2; 10 bases agree with TRBD1. The CDR3 sequence is 14 residues long. Germline V lookup: CDR1 SGHTA, CDR2 FQGTGA. J lost 8 bases, V lost 2 bases, and 5 bases had no gene match. The CDR3 loop is CASSLRGTGEGYTF. The DNA for the CDR3 is TGTGCCAGCAGCTTACGGGGGACAGGGGAAGGCTACACCTTC.

In this sample, this clonotype turned up a few times. The chain couples TRBV5-6 to TRBJ2-3, with D unresolved. Per germline, CDR1 SGHDT and CDR2 YYEEEE. Between the trimmed V and J ends, which lost 2 bases and 2 bases, there was a span of 15 bases. The length of the CDR3 is 16 residues. The CDR3 nucleotides are TGTGCCAGCAGCTTCGTGCAGGACGGGCCCACAGATACGCAGTATTTT. Amino acids: CASSFVQDGPTDTQYF.

This clonotype was seen ten or more times. The chain recombines TRBV4-1 with TRBJ2-3; D gene ambiguous. V was cut by 4 bases and J by 2 bases, with 10 bases left in between. The CDR3 has 14 amino acids. Per germline, CDR1 MGHRA and CDR2 YSYEKL. CDR3 sequence: CASSLRFNTDTQYF. The CDR3 DNA reads TGCGCCAGCAGCCTCCGGTTCAACACAGATACGCAGTATTTT.

The DNA for the CDR3 is TGTGCCAGCAGCGATGCGCGGGGGGGCGGGTCAGATACGCAGTATTTT. Protein: CASSDARGGGSDTQYF. V gene TRBV5-4 combines with J gene TRBJ2-3; 9 bases match TRBD2. In germline, CDR1 is SGHNT, CDR2 YYREEE (reference sequence). The CDR3 sequence is 16 residues long. V dropped 4 bases and J dropped 4; count of bases not matched to a gene: 10.

This clonotype came up a few times. The chain has TRBV19 and TRBJ2-1; either TRBD1 or TRBD2 may supply D (6 bases each). V was pared by 5 bases and J by 7 bases, with 24 bases between. The V gene's germline CDR1 is LNHDA and CDR2 SQIVND (reference sequence). The CDR3 has 17 residues. The CDR3 DNA reads as TGTGCCAGTAGTCCGTCATGGAGGGGGGCTCGGCTAAATGAGCAGTTCTTC. Translating it yields CASSPSWRGARLNEQFF.

This clonotype was seen only a few times. V gene TRBV7-3 combines with J gene TRBJ1-1; D unclear. CDR1 and CDR2 (germline): SGHTA, FQGTGA. This CDR3 has 15 amino acids. V was clipped by 0 bases and J by 1 base, with 9 bases between them. This CDR3 reads CASSLTLATNTEAFF. In DNA form, the CDR3 reads TGTGCCAGCAGCTTAACGTTGGCGACGAACACTGAAGCTTTCTTT.

This clonotype was seen a handful of times. V is TRBV7-6 and J is TRBJ1-1; D gene unclear. The germline gives CDR1 SGHVS, CDR2 FNYEAQ. The CDR3 spans 13 residues. The V end lost 5 bases, the J end lost 6 bases, and 13 bases lay between the germline ends. CDR3 residues: CASSVSWESEAFF. The CDR3 coding sequence is TGTGCCAGCAGCGTTAGTTGGGAGTCTGAAGCTTTCTTT.

This clonotype was counted between two and nine times. The J gene is TRBJ2-5, the V gene TRBV20-1, with unresolved D. The CDR3 sequence is 12 residues long. Germline CDR1 and CDR2: DFQATT and SNEGSKA (reference sequence). V shed 1 base and J shed 1 base, with 4 bases lying between them. CDR3 protein: CSARVFQETQYF. The CDR3 DNA reads as TGCAGTGCTAGAGTTTTCCAAGAGACCCAGTACTTC.